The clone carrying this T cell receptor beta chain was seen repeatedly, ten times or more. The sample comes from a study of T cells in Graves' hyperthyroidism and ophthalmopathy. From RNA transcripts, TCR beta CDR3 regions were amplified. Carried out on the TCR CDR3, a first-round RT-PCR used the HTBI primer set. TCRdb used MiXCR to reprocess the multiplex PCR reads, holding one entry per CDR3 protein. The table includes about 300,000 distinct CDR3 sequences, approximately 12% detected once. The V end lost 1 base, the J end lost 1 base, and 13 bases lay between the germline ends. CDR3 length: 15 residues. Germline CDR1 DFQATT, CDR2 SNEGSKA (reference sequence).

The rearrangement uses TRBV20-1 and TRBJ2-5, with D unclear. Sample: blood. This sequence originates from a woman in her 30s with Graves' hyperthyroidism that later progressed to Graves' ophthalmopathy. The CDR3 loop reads CSARGVMGGQETQYF. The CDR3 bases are TGCAGTGCTAGAGGGGTCATGGGCGGCCAAGAGACCCAGTACTTC.